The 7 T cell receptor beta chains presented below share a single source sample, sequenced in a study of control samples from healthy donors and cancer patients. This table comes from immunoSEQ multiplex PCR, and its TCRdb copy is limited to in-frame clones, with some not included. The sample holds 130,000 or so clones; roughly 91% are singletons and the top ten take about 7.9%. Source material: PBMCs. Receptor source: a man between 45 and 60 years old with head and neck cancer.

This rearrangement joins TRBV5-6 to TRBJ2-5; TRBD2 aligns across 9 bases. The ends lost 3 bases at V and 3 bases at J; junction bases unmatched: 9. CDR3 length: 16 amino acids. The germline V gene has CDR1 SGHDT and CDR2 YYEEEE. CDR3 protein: CASSWAAAGGKETQYF. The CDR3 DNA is TGTGCCAGCAGCTGGGCCGCAGCGGGGGGCAAAGAGACCCAGTACTTC.

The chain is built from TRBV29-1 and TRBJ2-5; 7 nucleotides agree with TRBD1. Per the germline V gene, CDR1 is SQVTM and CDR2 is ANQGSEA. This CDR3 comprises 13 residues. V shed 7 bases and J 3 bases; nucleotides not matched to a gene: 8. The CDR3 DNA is TGCAGCGGGGACAGTCCATTTGAAGAGACCCAGTACTTC. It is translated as CSGDSPFEETQYF.

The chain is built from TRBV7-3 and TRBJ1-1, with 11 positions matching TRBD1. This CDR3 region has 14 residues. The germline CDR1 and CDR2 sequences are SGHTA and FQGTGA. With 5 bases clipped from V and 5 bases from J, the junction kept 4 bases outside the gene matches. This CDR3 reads CASSRGTGGTEAFF. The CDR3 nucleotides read TGTGCCAGCAGCCGGGGGACAGGGGGAACTGAAGCTTTCTTT.

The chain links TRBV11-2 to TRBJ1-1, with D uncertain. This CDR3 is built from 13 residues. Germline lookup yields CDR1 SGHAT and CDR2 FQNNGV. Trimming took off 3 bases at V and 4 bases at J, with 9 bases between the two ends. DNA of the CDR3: TGTGCCAGCAGCTTTGGGCCAGTCACTGAAGCTTTCTTT. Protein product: CASSFGPVTEAFF.

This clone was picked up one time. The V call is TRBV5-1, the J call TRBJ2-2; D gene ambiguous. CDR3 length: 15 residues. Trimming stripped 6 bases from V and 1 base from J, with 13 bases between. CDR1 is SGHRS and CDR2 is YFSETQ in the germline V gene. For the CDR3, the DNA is TGCGCCAGCAATCCCGGATTTGAGAACACCGGGGAGCTGTTTTTT. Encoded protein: CASNPGFENTGELFF.

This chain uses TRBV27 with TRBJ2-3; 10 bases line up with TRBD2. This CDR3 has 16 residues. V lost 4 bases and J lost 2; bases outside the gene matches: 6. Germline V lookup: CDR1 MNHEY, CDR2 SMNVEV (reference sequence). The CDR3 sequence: CASSSPGLAVTDTQYF. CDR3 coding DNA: TGTGCCAGCAGTTCTCCCGGACTAGCGGTCACAGATACGCAGTATTTT.

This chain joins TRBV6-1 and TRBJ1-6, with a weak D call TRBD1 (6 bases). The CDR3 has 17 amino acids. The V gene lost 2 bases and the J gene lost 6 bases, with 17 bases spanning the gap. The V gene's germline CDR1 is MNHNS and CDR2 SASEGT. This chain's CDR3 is CASSESGVLFINSPLHF. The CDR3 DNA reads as TGTGCCAGCAGTGAATCAGGGGTTCTATTTATTAATTCACCCCTCCACTTT.